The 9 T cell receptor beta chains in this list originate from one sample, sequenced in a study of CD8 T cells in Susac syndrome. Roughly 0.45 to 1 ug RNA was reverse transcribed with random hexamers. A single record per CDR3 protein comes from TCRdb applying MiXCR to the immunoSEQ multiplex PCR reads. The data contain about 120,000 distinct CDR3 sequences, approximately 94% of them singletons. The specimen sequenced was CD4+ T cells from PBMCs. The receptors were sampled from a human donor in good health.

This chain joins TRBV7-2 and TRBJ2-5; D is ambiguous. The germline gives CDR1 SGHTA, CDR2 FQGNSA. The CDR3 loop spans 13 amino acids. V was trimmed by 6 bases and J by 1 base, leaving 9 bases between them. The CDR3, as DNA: TGTGCCAGCAGTCTGGACCGCCAAGAGACCCAGTACTTC. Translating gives CASSLDRQETQYF.

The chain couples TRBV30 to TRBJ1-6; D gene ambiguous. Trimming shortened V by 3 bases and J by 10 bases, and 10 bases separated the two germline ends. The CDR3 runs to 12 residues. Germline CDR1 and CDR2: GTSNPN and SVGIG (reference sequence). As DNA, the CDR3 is TGTGCCTGGAGCCCCACGGACTCACCCCTCCACTTT. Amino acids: CAWSPTDSPLHF.

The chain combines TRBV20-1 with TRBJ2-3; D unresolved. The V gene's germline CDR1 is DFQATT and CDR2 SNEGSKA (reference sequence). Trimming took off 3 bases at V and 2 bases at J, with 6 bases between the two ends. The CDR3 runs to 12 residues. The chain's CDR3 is CSASSNTDTQYF. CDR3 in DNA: TGCAGTGCTAGCTCTAACACAGATACGCAGTATTTT.

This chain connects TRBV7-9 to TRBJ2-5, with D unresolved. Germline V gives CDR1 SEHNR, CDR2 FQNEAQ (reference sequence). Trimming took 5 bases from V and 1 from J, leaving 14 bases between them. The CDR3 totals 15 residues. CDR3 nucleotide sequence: TGTGCCAGCAGCCGCCGTATCGGGTCCCAAGAGACCCAGTACTTC. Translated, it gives CASSRRIGSQETQYF. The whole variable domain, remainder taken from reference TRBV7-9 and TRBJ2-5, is DTGVSQNPRHKITKRGQNVTFRCDPISEHNRLYWYRQTLGQGPEFLTYFQNEAQLEKSRLLSDRFSAERPKGSFSTLEIQRTEQGDSAMYLCASSRRIGSQETQYFGPGTRLLVL.

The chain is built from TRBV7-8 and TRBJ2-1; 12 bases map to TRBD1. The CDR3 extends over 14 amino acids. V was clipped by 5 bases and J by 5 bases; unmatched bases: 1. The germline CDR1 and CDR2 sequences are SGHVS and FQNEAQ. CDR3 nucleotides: TGTGCCAGCAGCCGGGACAGGGGGCACAATGAGCAGTTCTTC. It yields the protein CASSRDRGHNEQFF.

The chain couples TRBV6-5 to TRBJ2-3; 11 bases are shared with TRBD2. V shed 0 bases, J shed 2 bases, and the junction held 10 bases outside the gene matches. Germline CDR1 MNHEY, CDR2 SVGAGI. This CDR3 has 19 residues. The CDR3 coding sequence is TGTGCCAGCAGTTACTCACCCCCGGGACTAGCGGCCTCCACAGATACGCAGTATTTT. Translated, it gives CASSYSPPGLAASTDTQYF.

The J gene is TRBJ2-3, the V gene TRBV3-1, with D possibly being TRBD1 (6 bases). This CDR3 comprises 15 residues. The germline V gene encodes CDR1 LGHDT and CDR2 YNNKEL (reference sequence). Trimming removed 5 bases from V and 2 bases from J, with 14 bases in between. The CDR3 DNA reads TGTGCCAGCAGCGCCCGACAGGCTGCCACAGATACGCAGTATTTT. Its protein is CASSARQAATDTQYF.

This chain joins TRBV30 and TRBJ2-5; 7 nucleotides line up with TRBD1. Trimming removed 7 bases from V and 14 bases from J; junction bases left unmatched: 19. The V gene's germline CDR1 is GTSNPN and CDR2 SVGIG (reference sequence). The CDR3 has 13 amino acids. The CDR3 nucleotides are TGTGCCTCTTACCGAGGGACAGCCGGTCGACCCTACTTC. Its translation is CASYRGTAGRPYF.

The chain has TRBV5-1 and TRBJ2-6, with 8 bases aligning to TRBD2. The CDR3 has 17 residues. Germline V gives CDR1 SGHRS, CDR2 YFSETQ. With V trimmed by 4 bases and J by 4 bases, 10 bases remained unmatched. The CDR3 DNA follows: TGCGCCAGCAGCCGGGGACTAGTCAGCGACGGGGCCAACGTCCTGACTTTC. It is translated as CASSRGLVSDGANVLTF.